The entry below describes one T cell receptor beta chain. CDR1 and CDR2 (germline): SGHTA, FQGNSA. There are 14 residues in the CDR3. V was pared by 5 bases and J by 2 bases, with 1 base of the junction left unmatched. Per the original data handling: Estimation of nucleated cell counts was performed using reference gene primer amplification. Profiling relied on immunoSEQ multiplex PCR, and the TCRdb table lists in-frame clones only, not all of them. V and J calls and clone size follow that table, whereas D and trimming were derived from the DNA. The data contain about 110,000 clones, around nine tenths of them singletons. The sample comes from a study of blood T cell repertoires in COVID-19. Study-wide background: Acute and convalescent COVID-19 samples came from the United States, Italy and Spain. T cells, B-cell-depleted T cells, or PBMCs provided the cDNA or gDNA that served as material.

The receptor comes from a middle-aged man with acute or convalescent COVID-19. The V and J genes are TRBV7-2 and TRBJ1-3, with TRBD1 matching 9 bases. The sample consisted of peripheral blood. CDR3: CASSRDRAGNTIYF. CDR3 in DNA: TGTGCCAGCAGCCGGGACAGGGCTGGAAACACCATATATTTT.